Detailed here is one T cell receptor beta chain. This entry belongs to a study of cytomegalovirus exposure and HLA in healthy donors. PCR involved 60 Vbeta and 13 Jbeta primers. This table comes from immunoSEQ multiplex PCR, and its TCRdb copy is limited to in-frame clones, with some not included. Of fewer than 200,000 clones listed, roughly 88% are singletons. The CDR3 contains 16 residues. Germline V gene data show CDR1 as SEHNR and CDR2 as FQNEAQ (reference sequence). Trimming stripped 5 bases from V and 1 base from J, with 18 bases between. J is TRBJ2-7 and V is TRBV7-9; a possible D gene is TRBD1 (5 bases). The source of this sequence is a girl aged 2 to 10 in good health and CMV-seropositive. The specimen sequenced was PBMCs. This CDR3 reads CASSRFQGRNSYEQYF. The CDR3 coding sequence is TGTGCCAGCAGCCGTTTCCAGGGTAGGAATTCCTACGAGCAGTACTTC.